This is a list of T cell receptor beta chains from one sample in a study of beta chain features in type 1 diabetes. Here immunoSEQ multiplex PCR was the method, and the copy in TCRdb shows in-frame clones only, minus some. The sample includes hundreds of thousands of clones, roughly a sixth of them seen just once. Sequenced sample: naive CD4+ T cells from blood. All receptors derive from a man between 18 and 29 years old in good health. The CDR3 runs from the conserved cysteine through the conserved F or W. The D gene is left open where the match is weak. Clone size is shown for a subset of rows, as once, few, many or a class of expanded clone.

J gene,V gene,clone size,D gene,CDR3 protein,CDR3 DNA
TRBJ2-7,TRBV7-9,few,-,CASSSNWGYEQYF,TGTGCCAGCAGCTCCAATTGGGGCTACGAGCAGTACTTC
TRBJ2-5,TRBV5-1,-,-,CASAVGNQETQYF,TGCGCCTCCGCAGTAGGGAACCAAGAGACCCAGTACTTC
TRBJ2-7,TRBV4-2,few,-,CASSQVDSGYEQYF,TGTGCCAGCAGCCAAGTGGATAGCGGCTACGAGCAGTACTTC
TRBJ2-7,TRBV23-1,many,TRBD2,CASSRINGTRTYEQYF,TGCGCCAGCAGCCGTATTAACGGGACTAGAACCTACGAGCAGTACTTC
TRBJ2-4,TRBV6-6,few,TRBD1,CASSYRDRAENIQYF,TGTGCCAGCAGTTATCGGGACAGGGCGGAAAACATTCAGTACTTC
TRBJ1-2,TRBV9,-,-,CASSVEGRGSYGYTF,TGTGCCAGCAGCGTAGAGGGAAGGGGTAGCTATGGCTACACCTTC
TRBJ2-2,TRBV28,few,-,CASHGSRAYTGELFF,TGTGCCAGCCACGGTTCTAGGGCTTACACCGGGGAGCTGTTTTTT
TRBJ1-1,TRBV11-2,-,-,CASSVDLNTEAFF,TGTGCCAGCAGCGTCGACTTGAACACTGAAGCTTTCTTT
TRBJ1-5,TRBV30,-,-,CAWRSRVKRQPQHF,TGTGCCTGGAGAAGCAGGGTTAAGCGTCAGCCCCAGCATTTT
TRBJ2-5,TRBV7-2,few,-,CASSSSQETQYF,TGTGCCAGCAGCTCCTCCCAAGAGACCCAGTACTTC
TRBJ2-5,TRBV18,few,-,CASSLGLQETQYF,TGTGCCAGCTCACTGGGGCTCCAAGAGACCCAGTACTTC
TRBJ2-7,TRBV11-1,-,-,CASSLTDESSYEQYF,TGTGCCAGCAGCTTGACAGATGAGTCCTCCTACGAGCAGTACTTC
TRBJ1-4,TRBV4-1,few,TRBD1,CASSQDQGVREKLFF,TGCGCCAGCAGCCAAGATCAGGGGGTTCGTGAAAAACTGTTTTTT
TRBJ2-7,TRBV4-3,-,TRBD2,CASSRTGLASYEQYF,TGCGCCAGCAGCCGAACGGGACTAGCGAGCTACGAGCAGTACTTC
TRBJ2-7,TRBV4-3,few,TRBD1,CASSRETGSAYEQYF,TGCGCCAGCAGCCGGGAGACAGGGTCGGCCTACGAGCAGTACTTC
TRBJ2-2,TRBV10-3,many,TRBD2,CAIRPTSGQAGGELFF,TGTGCCATCAGACCTACTAGCGGCCAGGCGGGCGGGGAGCTGTTTTTT
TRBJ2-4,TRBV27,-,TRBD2,CASSHPRAGGNIQYF,TGTGCCAGCAGCCATCCGAGGGCCGGGGGGAACATTCAGTACTTC
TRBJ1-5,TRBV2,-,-,CASRDNQPQHF,TGTGCCAGCAGGGATAATCAGCCCCAGCATTTT
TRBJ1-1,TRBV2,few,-,CASRGDHTRNTEAFF,TGTGCCAGCAGAGGGGACCATACTAGGAACACTGAAGCTTTCTTT
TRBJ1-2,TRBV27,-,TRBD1,CASRSWDSYGYTF,TGTGCCAGCAGATCATGGGACAGCTATGGCTACACCTTC
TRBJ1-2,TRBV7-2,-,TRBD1,CASSSTGRNSYTF,TGTGCCAGCAGCTCGACAGGGCGAAATAGCTACACCTTC
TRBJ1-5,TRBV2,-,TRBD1,CASSEQGAVGQPQHF,TGTGCCAGCAGTGAACAGGGGGCTGTGGGGCAGCCCCAGCATTTT
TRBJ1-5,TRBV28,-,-,CATRTQNQPQHF,TGTGCCACCCGGACCCAGAATCAGCCCCAGCATTTT
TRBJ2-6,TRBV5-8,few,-,CASSRRGAGANVLTF,TGTGCCAGCTCAAGAAGGGGTGCTGGGGCCAACGTCCTGACTTTC
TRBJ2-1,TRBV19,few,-,CASSIMVQLARLASYNEQFF,TGTGCCAGTAGTATAATGGTACAATTGGCCCGCCTAGCGTCCTACAATGAGCAGTTCTTC
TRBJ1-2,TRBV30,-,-,CAWSLTFNYGYTF,TGTGCCTGGAGTCTGACTTTTAACTATGGCTACACCTTC
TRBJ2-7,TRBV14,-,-,CASNPQGYHEQYF,TGTGCCAGCAACCCTCAAGGATACCACGAGCAGTACTTC
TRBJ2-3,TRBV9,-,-,CASSAPPSSDPSTDTQYF,TGTGCCAGCAGCGCCCCGCCTTCTAGCGACCCTAGCACAGATACGCAGTATTTT
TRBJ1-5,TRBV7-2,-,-,CASSLDRNQPQHF,TGTGCCAGCAGCTTGGACCGCAATCAGCCCCAGCATTTT
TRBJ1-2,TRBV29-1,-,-,CSASEYGYTF,TGCAGCGCTAGTGAGTACGGCTACACCTTC
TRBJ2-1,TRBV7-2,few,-,CASSFRELTSYNEQFF,TGTGCCAGCAGCTTCAGGGAACTGACCTCCTACAATGAGCAGTTCTTC
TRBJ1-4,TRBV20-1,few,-,CSASRNEELFF,TGCAGTGCTAGCAGGAATGAAGAACTGTTTTTT
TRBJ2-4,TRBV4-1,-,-,CASSQDYRNIQYF,TGCGCCAGCAGCCAAGATTATCGAAACATTCAGTACTTC
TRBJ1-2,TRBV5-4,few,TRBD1,CASLRTGGANYGYTF,TGTGCCAGCCTCAGGACAGGGGGAGCCAACTATGGCTACACCTTC
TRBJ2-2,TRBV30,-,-,CAWAELTGSGELFF,TGTGCCTGGGCTGAATTAACAGGGTCCGGGGAGCTGTTTTTT
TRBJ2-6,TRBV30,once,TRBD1,CAWRDRGLAGANVLTF,TGTGCCTGGAGGGACAGGGGGCTGGCTGGGGCCAACGTCCTGACTTTC
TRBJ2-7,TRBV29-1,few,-,CSVPQRQGGNEQYF,TGCAGCGTGCCCCAACGGCAGGGAGGAAACGAGCAGTACTTC
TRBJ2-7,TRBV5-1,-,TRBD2,CASSLSGGPYEQYF,TGCGCCAGCAGCCTTAGCGGGGGGCCCTACGAGCAGTACTTC
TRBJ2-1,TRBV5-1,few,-,CASSGGGNEQFF,TGCGCCAGCAGTGGGGGTGGCAATGAGCAGTTCTTC
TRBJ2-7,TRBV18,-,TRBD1,CASSPGTGAYEQYF,TGTGCCAGCTCACCAGGGACAGGAGCCTACGAGCAGTACTTC
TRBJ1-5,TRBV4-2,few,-,CASSQANQPQHF,TGTGCCAGCAGCCAAGCCAATCAGCCCCAGCATTTT
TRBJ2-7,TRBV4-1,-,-,CASSQVLLSAGYEQYF,TGCGCCAGCAGCCAAGTACTACTGAGCGCGGGCTACGAGCAGTACTTC
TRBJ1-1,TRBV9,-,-,CASSVSGENTEAFF,TGTGCCAGCAGCGTATCCGGGGAGAACACTGAAGCTTTCTTT
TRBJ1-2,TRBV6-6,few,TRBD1,CASSYPGQGGGYTF,TGTGCCAGCAGTTACCCGGGACAGGGAGGGGGCTACACCTTC
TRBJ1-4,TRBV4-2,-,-,CASSQDSQETREKLFF,TGTGCCAGCAGCCAAGACTCGCAGGAGACGAGAGAAAAACTGTTTTTT
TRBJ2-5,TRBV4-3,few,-,CASSQDSGRGETQYF,TGCGCCAGCAGCCAAGATAGCGGCAGGGGAGAGACCCAGTACTTC
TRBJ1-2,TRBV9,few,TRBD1,CASSMDRVYGYTF,TGTGCCAGCAGCATGGACAGGGTCTATGGCTACACCTTC
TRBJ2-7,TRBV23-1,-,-,CASSRSLGASFFSYEQYF,TGCGCCAGCAGCCGATCCCTGGGGGCATCGTTTTTCTCCTACGAGCAGTACTTC
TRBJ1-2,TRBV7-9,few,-,CASSLLAGRLDYGYTF,TGTGCCAGCAGCTTACTTGCGGGTAGGCTCGACTATGGCTACACCTTC
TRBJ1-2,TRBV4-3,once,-,CASSQDEGLGGYTF,TGCGCCAGCAGCCAAGATGAGGGGTTGGGTGGCTACACCTTC
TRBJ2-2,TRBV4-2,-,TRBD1,CASSQAWTGNTGELFF,TGTGCCAGCAGCCAAGCCTGGACAGGGAACACCGGGGAGCTGTTTTTT